This T cell receptor beta chain was sequenced in a study of regulatory T cells in long-lasting Graves disease. Across the study: New Graves' disease cases had less than 3 months of antithyroid drugs.

In its sample, this clonotype was seen many times. The CDR3 totals 13 residues. Trimming shortened V by 2 bases and J by 10 bases, and 14 bases separated the two germline ends. Library construction for TCR beta used iRepertoire HTBI primers and Arm-PCR of CDR3 regions. TCRdb called the multiplex PCR reads again in MiXCR, with one record for every CDR3 protein. This sample carries more than 450,000 distinct CDR3 sequences, around 15% of them seen once, and the ten largest clones take 10% to 15%. Time point: newly diagnosed GD, antithyroid drugs for less than 3 months. Researchers made the TCR library from RNA that was extracted from PBMCs. This sample also belongs to another study, concerning T cells in Graves' hyperthyroidism and ophthalmopathy. Per that study: In patients aged 18 to 65, hyperthyroidism was newly diagnosed, with duration under 2 months. Uncontrolled infection, other autoimmune disease, pregnancy or lactation led to exclusion. The TCR CDR3 was amplified in a first-round RT-PCR using the HTBI primer set.

This TCR was sampled from a man aged 40-49 years with Graves disease. The gene calls are TRBV12-3 or TRBV12-4 and TRBJ2-5, with D tentatively TRBD2 (6 bases). The source was peripheral blood mononuclear cells (PBMCs), collected at new diagnosis, from a patient treated with antithyroid drugs. The CDR3 spells CASSLTDKGGQYF. The CDR3 bases are TGTGCCAGCAGTTTAACAGACAAGGGAGGCCAGTACTTC.